This T cell receptor (beta chain) was captured by sequencing in a study of metastatic and nonmetastatic thyroid tumors. Original analysis: The study's classifier, a distant-metastasis tool for papillary thyroid cancer, was built using CDR3 differences across clinicopathological groups. TCRdb redid the clone calls on the PCR reads using MiXCR. TCRdb, not the original authors, processed these V and J calls. This table holds approximately 15,000 clones, about 33% found once. The CDR3 runs 12 residues. The germline V gene has CDR1 SGDLS and CDR2 YYNGEE. The V end lost 0 bases, the J end lost 7 bases, and 8 bases lay between the germline ends. Thyroid surgery was preceded by no treatment in any patient. This clone was counted only a few times.

The chain combines TRBV9 with TRBJ2-7; the D is unclear. Sequencing used tumor tissue. The sequence was collected from a male donor with papillary thyroid cancer or a benign thyroid nodule (not recorded which). Some clones in this sample may be carry-over from other donors' samples. Here the CDR3 DNA reads TGTGCCAGCAGCGTAGCACTTGGTGAGCAGTACTTC. This encodes CASSVALGEQYF.